Included here is one TCR beta chain sequence, with context. Its specificity is not known. This CDR3 spans 16 amino acids. The ends were cut back, 1 base at V and 3 bases at J, with 16 bases in the middle. Germline V lookup: CDR1 LNHDA, CDR2 SQIVND (reference sequence). Use of 60 Vbeta and 13 Jbeta primers characterized the PCR. Assay used: immunoSEQ multiplex PCR; TCRdb lists only in-frame clones, some missing. The sample has approximately 150,000 clones, roughly 79% seen once. This specimen belongs to a study of cytomegalovirus exposure and HLA in healthy donors. Study outcomes and limitations: A link between a missense DCLRE1C variant and TCR beta V- and J-gene trimming emerged from a later analysis.

The sequenced sample consisted of PBMCs. The chain links TRBV19 to TRBJ2-7; possible D gene TRBD2, 5 bases. The receptor was isolated from a man aged 35-49 years in good health and CMV-seronegative. CDR3 bases: TGTGCCAGTAGTATAGGTACGACACGGAGGTTCTACGAGCAGTACTTC. Translation: CASSIGTTRRFYEQYF. The full variable domain, with the rest looked up from reference TRBV19 and TRBJ2-7, is DGGITQSPKYLFRKEGQNVTLSCEQNLNHDAMYWYRQDPGQGLRLIYYSQIVNDFQKGDIAEGYSVSREKKESFPLTVTSAQKNPTAFYLCASSIGTTRRFYEQYFGPGTRLTVT.